Listed below are T cell receptor beta chains from one sample, sequenced in a study of T cells in narcolepsy. Only in-frame clones appear in the TCRdb table, and some are missing; sequencing was by immunoSEQ multiplex PCR. The profile shows approximately 10,000 clones, just under 95% of them singletons. What was sequenced was CD45RA- memory CD4+ T cells from PBMCs. The origin of the receptors is a human donor with narcolepsy. Each CDR3 is given with its conserved first and last residue.

V gene: TRBV5-1; J gene: TRBJ2-7; CDR3 protein: CASSLAPSNYEQYF
V gene: TRBV19; J gene: TRBJ2-7; CDR3 protein: CASSREGQGHIYEQYF
V gene: TRBV28; J gene: TRBJ1-1; CDR3 protein: CASSFRGGTEAFF
V gene: TRBV6-1; J gene: TRBJ2-3; CDR3 protein: CASSANGATDTQYF
V gene: TRBV2; J gene: TRBJ1-2; CDR3 protein: CASSNNRDYYGYTF
V gene: TRBV5-1; J gene: TRBJ1-3; CDR3 protein: CASSFAGTASGNTIYF
V gene: TRBV5-4; J gene: TRBJ2-1; CDR3 protein: CASSPDPRHEQFF
V gene: TRBV30; J gene: TRBJ2-1; CDR3 protein: CAWSGGARGEQFF
V gene: TRBV4-2; J gene: TRBJ1-1; CDR3 protein: CASSQDQGRSTEAFF
V gene: TRBV2; J gene: TRBJ2-5; CDR3 protein: CASTERGHQETQYF
V gene: TRBV4-1; J gene: TRBJ2-3; CDR3 protein: CASSQVAGISTDTQYF